This TCR beta chain was captured by sequencing in a study of cytomegalovirus exposure and HLA in healthy donors. Background on the study: Among around 400 genotyped donors, around 82% fell in the Caucasian-associated ancestry cluster. Whole-study findings and limits: HLA restriction was apparent for most CMV-associated TCR beta chains in a later analysis. The authors confirmed in vitro that a few CMV-associated chains were specific for CMV antigens.

Primers: 60 Vbeta forward and 13 Jbeta reverse. Clones were read by immunoSEQ multiplex PCR, and TCRdb kept only the in-frame ones, dropping some. This repertoire shows over 150,000 clones, roughly 80% found once; its top ten account for about 0.37%. Concerning this clone itself: Its specificity is unknown.

This CDR3 comprises 13 residues. V was pared by 1 base and J by 6 bases, with 10 bases between. CDR1 is WNHNN, CDR2 SYGVQD, per germline (reference sequence). The donors were healthy bone marrow donors. The sequenced material came from PBMCs. The TCR sequence derives from a boy aged 2 to 10 in good health and CMV-seronegative. The gene calls are TRBV10-1 and TRBJ2-7; D not resolved. CDR3 nucleotide sequence: TGCGCCAGCAGTGAGTTTCTAGTCGGCGAGCAGTACTTC. Translation: CASSEFLVGEQYF.